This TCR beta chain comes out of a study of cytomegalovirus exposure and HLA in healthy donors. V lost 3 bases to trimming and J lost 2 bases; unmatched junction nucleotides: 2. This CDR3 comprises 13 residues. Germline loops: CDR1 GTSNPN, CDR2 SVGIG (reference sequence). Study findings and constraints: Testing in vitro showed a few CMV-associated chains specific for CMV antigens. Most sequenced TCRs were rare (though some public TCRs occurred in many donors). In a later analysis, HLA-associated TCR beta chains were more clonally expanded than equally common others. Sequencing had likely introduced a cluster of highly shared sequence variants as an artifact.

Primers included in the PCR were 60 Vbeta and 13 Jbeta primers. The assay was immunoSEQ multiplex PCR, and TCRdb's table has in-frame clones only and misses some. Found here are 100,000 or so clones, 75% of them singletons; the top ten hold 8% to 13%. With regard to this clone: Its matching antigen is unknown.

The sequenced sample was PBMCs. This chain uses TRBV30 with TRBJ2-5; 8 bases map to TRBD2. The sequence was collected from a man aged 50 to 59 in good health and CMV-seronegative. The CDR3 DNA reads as TGTGCCTGGAGAGGGACTAGACAAGAGACCCAGTACTTC. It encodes CAWRGTRQETQYF.